Given below is one TCR beta chain in context. Antigen specificity is unknown. The V gene end was trimmed by 4 bases and the J gene end by 4 bases; junction bases not matched to a gene: 12. There are 16 residues in the CDR3. Germline V lookup: CDR1 LGHNA, CDR2 YNFKEQ. This record belongs to a study of blood T cells in healthy people across ages. Study-level points and caveats: There was a strong correlation between TCR beta diversity and naive T cell percentage.

Every sample yielded at least 6.5 million isolated PBMCs. Through a sample-barcoded 5' primer and a J-beta primer mix, a second PCR was run for about 6 to 11 cycles. TCRdb re-called the 5' RACE reads through MiXCR, storing one row per CDR3 protein. Among roughly 830,000 distinct CDR3 sequences listed, 60% to 80% were seen once. The sequence was obtained from a man between 25 and 39 years old in good health. Sequencing input: blood. J is TRBJ1-2 and V is TRBV4-2, with TRBD1 identical over 7 bases. The CDR3 sequence is CASSLPGRGQLYGYTF. Here the CDR3 DNA reads TGTGCCAGCAGCCTCCCCGGTCGGGGACAGCTCTATGGCTACACCTTC.